Below, 17 T cell receptor beta chains from the same sample are listed, as sequenced in a study of shared T cell receptors in the human thymus. Generated by immunoSEQ multiplex PCR, the TCRdb table keeps only in-frame clones and is missing some. The sample carries about 660,000 clones, approximately 89% recorded once. The data also belong to a second study, concerning human thymus T cells.

Sequencing was performed on thymocytes. Receptor source: a boy under two years old with a congenital heart defect.

This CDR3 reads CASSWKTGDNSPLHF. In nucleotides, the CDR3 is TGTGCCAGCAGTTGGAAGACAGGGGATAATTCACCCCTCCACTTT. The V call is TRBV28, the J call TRBJ1-6, with 8 nucleotides matching TRBD1. This CDR3 contains 15 residues. CDR1 MDHEN and CDR2 SYDVKM come from the germline V gene. Losses at the gene ends were 4 bases for V and 5 bases for J; bases not matched to a gene: 4.

A remark on this clone: Germline is not matched at one junction end, which may reflect a read error. Other DNA sequences within the sample encode an identical CDR3. The chain recombines TRBV4-1 with TRBJ1-6, with 8 bases lining up with TRBD1. The CDR3 contains 20 residues. CDR1 is MGHRA and CDR2 is YSYEKL in the germline V gene. The CDR3 is CASSQEAAGDRHLYNSPLHF. CDR3 DNA: TGCGCCAGCAGCCAAGAAGCGGCAGGGGACAGGCATCTCTATAATTCCCCCCTCCACTTT.

This chain links TRBV27 with TRBJ2-7; 9 bases are a match to TRBD1. The J segment lost 2 bases and the V segment lost 5 bases, leaving 4 bases of the junction unmatched. The CDR3 loop spans 14 amino acids. Germline assignment: CDR1 MNHEY and CDR2 SMNVEV (reference sequence). The chain's CDR3 is CASSPTGGAYEQYF. DNA for the CDR3: TGTGCCAGCAGTCCGACAGGGGGTGCCTACGAGCAGTACTTC.

The rearrangement joins TRBV7-2 to TRBJ2-7; 13 nucleotides align to TRBD2. Germline-derived CDR1 and CDR2 are SGHTA and FQGNSA. The CDR3 consists of 17 residues. V lost 5 bases, J lost 3 bases, and 10 bases stayed unmatched. Here the CDR3 reads CASSLYGLAGDVYEQYF. CDR3 nucleotide sequence: TGTGCCAGCAGCCTTTACGGACTAGCGGGAGACGTCTACGAGCAGTACTTC.

The chain has TRBV10-3 and TRBJ2-2, with a weak D call TRBD2 (6 bases). The CDR3 spans 17 residues. V dropped 6 bases and J dropped 0 bases, with 17 bases sitting between them. From germline, CDR1 is ENHRY and CDR2 SYGVKD. The CDR3, as DNA: TGTGCCATCAGAGAAATCGTAGGACTAACGAACACCGGGGAGCTGTTTTTT. Protein sequence: CAIREIVGLTNTGELFF.

The rearrangement joins TRBV19 to TRBJ2-5; D not certain. Germline CDR1 LNHDA, CDR2 SQIVND (reference sequence). The CDR3 spans 14 residues. Trimming removed 5 bases at V and 5 bases at J, with 15 bases between. The CDR3: CASSALAPRETQYF. The CDR3 DNA follows: TGTGCCAGTAGTGCGTTAGCTCCGCGTGAGACCCAGTACTTC.

The chain has TRBV10-3 and TRBJ2-7, with 9 bases fitting TRBD1. This CDR3 spans 17 amino acids. CDR1 is ENHRY and CDR2 is SYGVKD in the germline V gene. The ends lost 4 bases at V and 0 bases at J; junction bases unmatched: 10. CDR3 residues: CAISVAEGQGISYEQYF. The CDR3 region has the DNA TGTGCCATCAGTGTAGCAGAGGGACAGGGTATCTCCTACGAGCAGTACTTC.

The chain links TRBV28 to TRBJ1-3; the D is unclear. CDR1 MDHEN and CDR2 SYDVKM come from the germline V gene. CDR3 length: 13 amino acids. The V end lost 4 bases, the J end lost 0 bases, and 4 bases lay between the germline ends. Here the CDR3 reads CASSYSSGNTIYF. In DNA, the CDR3 is TGTGCCAGCAGTTATAGCTCTGGAAACACCATATATTTT.

The chain has TRBV7-9 and TRBJ2-3, with 8 bases that match TRBD1. Germline V gives CDR1 SEHNR, CDR2 FQNEAQ (reference sequence). There are 16 residues in the CDR3. Losses at the gene ends were 6 bases for V and 1 base for J; bases not matched to a gene: 9. The CDR3 is CASRHQGAWGTDTQYF. The CDR3 coding sequence is TGTGCCAGCAGACACCAGGGGGCTTGGGGCACAGATACGCAGTATTTT.

The rearrangement joins TRBV7-2 to TRBJ1-4, with D possibly TRBD1 on 6 matching bases. CDR3 size: 14 residues. V was cut by 4 bases and J by 7 bases, with 13 bases left in between. Per germline, CDR1 SGHTA and CDR2 FQGNSA. This CDR3 reads CASSYRVVGEKLFF. The CDR3 nucleotides are TGTGCCAGCAGCTACAGGGTTGTAGGTGAAAAACTGTTTTTT.

This rearrangement joins TRBV5-1 to TRBJ2-5; 10 bases fit TRBD1. Judging by the DNA end, TRBJ2-7 fits better; the J call may be wrong. The germline V gene has CDR1 SGHRS and CDR2 YFSETQ. The CDR3 contains 16 residues. The CDR3 nucleotides are TGCGCCAGCAGCTTGGACGGACAGGGGGAGCCCTACGAGCAGTACTTC. It codes for CASSLDGQGEPYEQYF.

The chain recombines TRBV10-3 with TRBJ1-2; 8 nucleotides agree with TRBD1. The CDR3 has 15 amino acids. Looked up from germline, CDR1 is ENHRY and CDR2 is SYGVKD. The V segment lost 3 bases and the J segment 2 bases; nucleotides outside the gene matches: 5. The CDR3 nucleotides are TGTGCCATCAGTGACCCGGGACAGGCGAACTATGGCTACACCTTC. It specifies CAISDPGQANYGYTF.

The V and J genes are TRBV7-9 and TRBJ1-2; the match to TRBD1 covers 10 bases. The CDR3 spans 14 residues. In germline, CDR1 is SEHNR, CDR2 FQNEAQ (reference sequence). J gave up 7 bases and V 10 bases, and 12 bases lay outside the gene matches. The chain's CDR3 is CATPPTGGSRGYTF. The CDR3 DNA is TGTGCCACCCCCCCGACAGGGGGCTCACGTGGCTACACCTTC.

This clone has a single count. This chain uses TRBV19 with TRBJ2-3; 11 bases are a match to TRBD2. The CDR3 covers 15 residues. The J segment lost 4 bases and the V segment lost 4 bases, leaving 4 bases of the junction unmatched. CDR1 is LNHDA, CDR2 SQIVND, per germline (reference sequence). The CDR3 DNA sequence: TGTGCCAGTAGTAACGGGACTAGCGGCGCAGATACGCAGTATTTT. This sequence encodes CASSNGTSGADTQYF.

The chain couples TRBV19 to TRBJ1-1; D call uncertain. The CDR3 consists of 11 residues. Germline assignment: CDR1 LNHDA and CDR2 SQIVND (reference sequence). V was cut by 3 bases and J by 8 bases, with 7 bases left in between. The CDR3 DNA sequence: TGTGCCAGTAGTATGGGAGGGGAAGCTTTCTTT. This translates into CASSMGGEAFF.

This chain connects TRBV15 to TRBJ2-2; possible D gene TRBD1, 5 bases. The CDR3 covers 16 residues. Germline CDR1 is LNHNV and CDR2 is YYDKDF (reference sequence). With 1 base removed from V and 8 bases from J, the gap between germline ends came to 17 bases. The CDR3 loop is CATSRVGSSHRGELFF. CDR3 nucleotides: TGTGCCACCAGCAGAGTGGGAAGTTCGCACAGGGGGGAGCTGTTTTTT. The whole variable domain, filled in from reference TRBV15 and TRBJ2-2, reads DAMVIQNPRYQVTQFGKPVTLSCSQTLNHNVMYWYQQKSSQAPKLLFHYYDKDFNNEADTPDNFQSRRPNTSFCFLDIRSPGLGDTAMYLCATSRVGSSHRGELFFGEGSRLTVL.

J is TRBJ1-2 and V is TRBV30, with D maybe TRBD1 (5 bases). CDR3 length: 13 residues. Germline V lookup: CDR1 GTSNPN, CDR2 SVGIG (reference sequence). Trimming took off 5 bases at V and 4 bases at J, with 14 bases between the two ends. The CDR3 DNA reads as TGTGCCTGGGGACCCCAGGGAATCTATGGCTACACCTTC. Translating it yields CAWGPQGIYGYTF. The entire variable domain, with the rest obtained from reference TRBV30 and TRBJ1-2, is as follows: SQTIHQWPATLVQPVGSPLSLECTVEGTSNPNLYWYRQAAGRGLQLLFYSVGIGQISSEVPQNLSASRPQDRQFILSSKKLLLSDSGFYLCAWGPQGIYGYTFGSGTRLTVV.